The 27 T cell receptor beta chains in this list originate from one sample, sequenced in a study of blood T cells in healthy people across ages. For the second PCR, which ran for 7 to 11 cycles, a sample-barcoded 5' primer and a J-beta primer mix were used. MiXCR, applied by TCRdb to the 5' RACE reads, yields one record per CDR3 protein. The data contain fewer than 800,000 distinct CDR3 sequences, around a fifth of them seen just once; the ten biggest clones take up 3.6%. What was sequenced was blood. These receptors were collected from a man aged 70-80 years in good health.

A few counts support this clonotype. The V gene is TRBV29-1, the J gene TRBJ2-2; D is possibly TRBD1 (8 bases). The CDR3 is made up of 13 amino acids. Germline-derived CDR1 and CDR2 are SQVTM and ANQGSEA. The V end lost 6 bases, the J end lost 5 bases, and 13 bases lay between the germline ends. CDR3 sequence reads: CSVDRGGTGELFF. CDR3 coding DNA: TGCAGCGTCGACAGGGGAGGGACCGGGGAGCTGTTTTTT.

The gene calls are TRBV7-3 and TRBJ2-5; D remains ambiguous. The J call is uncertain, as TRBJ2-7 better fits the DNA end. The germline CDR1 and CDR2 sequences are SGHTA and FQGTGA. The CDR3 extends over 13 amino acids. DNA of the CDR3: TGTGCCAGCAGCTTAAATACGGTTAGCGAGCAGTACTTC. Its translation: CASSLNTVSEQYF.

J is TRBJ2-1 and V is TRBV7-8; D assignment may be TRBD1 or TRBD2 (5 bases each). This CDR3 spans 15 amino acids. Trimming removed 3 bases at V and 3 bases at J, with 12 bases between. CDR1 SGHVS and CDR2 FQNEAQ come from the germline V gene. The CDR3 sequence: CASSFRDGRYNEQFF. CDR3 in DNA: TGTGCCAGCAGCTTCCGGGACGGGCGCTACAATGAGCAGTTCTTC.

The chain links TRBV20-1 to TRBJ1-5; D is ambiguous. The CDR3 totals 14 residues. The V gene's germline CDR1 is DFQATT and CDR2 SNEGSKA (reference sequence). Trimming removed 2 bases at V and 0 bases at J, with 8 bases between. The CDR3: CSARQANSNQPQHF. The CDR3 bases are TGCAGTGCTAGACAGGCTAATAGCAATCAGCCCCAGCATTTT.

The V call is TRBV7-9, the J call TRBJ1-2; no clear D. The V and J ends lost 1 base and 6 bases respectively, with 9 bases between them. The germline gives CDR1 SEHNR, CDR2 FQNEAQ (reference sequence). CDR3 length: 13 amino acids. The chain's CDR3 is CASSLDGNHGYTF. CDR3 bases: TGTGCCAGCAGCTTAGACGGAAACCATGGCTACACCTTC.

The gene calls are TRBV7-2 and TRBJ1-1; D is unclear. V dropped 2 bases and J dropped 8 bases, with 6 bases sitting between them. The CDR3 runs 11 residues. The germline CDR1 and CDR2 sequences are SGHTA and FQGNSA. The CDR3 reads CASSLSREAFF. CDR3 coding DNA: TGTGCCAGCAGCTTAAGCAGAGAAGCTTTCTTT.

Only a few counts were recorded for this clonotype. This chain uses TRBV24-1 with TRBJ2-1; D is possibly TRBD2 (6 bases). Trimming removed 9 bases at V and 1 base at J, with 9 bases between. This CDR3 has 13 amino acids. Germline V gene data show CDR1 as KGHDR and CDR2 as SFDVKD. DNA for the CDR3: TGTGCCACCGAAGGGAGGTCCTACAATGAGCAGTTCTTC. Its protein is CATEGRSYNEQFF.

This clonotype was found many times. The CDR3 loop reads CASSLLASVDNEQFF. The CDR3 DNA reads as TGCGCCAGCAGCTTGTTGGCTAGCGTCGACAATGAGCAGTTCTTC. The chain is built from TRBV5-1 and TRBJ2-1, with a possible D match to TRBD2 (6 bases). Germline loops: CDR1 SGHRS, CDR2 YFSETQ. This CDR3 spans 15 amino acids. V lost 1 base to trimming and J lost 5 bases, with 13 bases between them. Full variable domain (outside the CDR3, taken from reference TRBV5-1 and TRBJ2-1): KAGVTQTPRYLIKTRGQQVTLSCSPISGHRSVSWYQQTPGQGLQFLFEYFSETQRNKGNFPGRFSGRQFSNSRSEMNVSTLELGDSALYLCASSLLASVDNEQFFGPGTRLTVL.

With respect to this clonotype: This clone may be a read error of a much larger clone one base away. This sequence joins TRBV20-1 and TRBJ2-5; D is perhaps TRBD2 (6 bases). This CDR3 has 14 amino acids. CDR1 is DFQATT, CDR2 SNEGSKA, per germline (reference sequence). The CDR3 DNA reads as TGCAGTGCTAGATCCCCCAGCGGGCTATACGAGCAGTGCTTC. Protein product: CSARSPSGLYEQCF.

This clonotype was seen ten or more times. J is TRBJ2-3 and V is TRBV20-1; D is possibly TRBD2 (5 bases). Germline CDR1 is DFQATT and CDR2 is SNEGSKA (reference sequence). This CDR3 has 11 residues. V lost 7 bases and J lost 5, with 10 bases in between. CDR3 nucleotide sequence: TGCAGTGTCCGGGCGGGAGATACGCAGTATTTT. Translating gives CSVRAGDTQYF.

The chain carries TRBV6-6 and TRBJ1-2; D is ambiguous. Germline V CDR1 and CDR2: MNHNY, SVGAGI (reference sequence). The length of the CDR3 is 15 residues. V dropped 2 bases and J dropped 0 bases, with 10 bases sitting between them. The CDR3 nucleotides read TGTGCCAGCAGTTACAATTCGGGCTCTAACTATGGCTACACCTTC. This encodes CASSYNSGSNYGYTF.

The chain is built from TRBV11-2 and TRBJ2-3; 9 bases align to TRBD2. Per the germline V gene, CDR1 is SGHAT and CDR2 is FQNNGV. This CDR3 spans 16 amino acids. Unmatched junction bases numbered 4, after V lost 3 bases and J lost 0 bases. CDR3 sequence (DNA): TGTGCCAGCAGCTTTAGCGGGGGCCCTAGCACAGATACGCAGTATTTT. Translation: CASSFSGGPSTDTQYF.

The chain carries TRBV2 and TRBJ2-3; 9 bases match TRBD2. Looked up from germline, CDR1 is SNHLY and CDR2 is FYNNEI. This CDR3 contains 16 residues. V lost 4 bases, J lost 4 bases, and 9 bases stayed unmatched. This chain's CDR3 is CASSVGTSRFADTQYF. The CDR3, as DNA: TGTGCCAGCAGTGTTGGGACTAGCAGGTTCGCAGATACGCAGTATTTT.

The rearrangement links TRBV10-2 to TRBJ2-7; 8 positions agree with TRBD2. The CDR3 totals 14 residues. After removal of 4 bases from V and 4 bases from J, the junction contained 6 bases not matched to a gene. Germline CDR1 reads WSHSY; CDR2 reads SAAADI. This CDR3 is CASSVGTRAYEQYF. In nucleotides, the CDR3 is TGCGCCAGCAGTGTAGGGACTAGGGCTTACGAGCAGTACTTC.

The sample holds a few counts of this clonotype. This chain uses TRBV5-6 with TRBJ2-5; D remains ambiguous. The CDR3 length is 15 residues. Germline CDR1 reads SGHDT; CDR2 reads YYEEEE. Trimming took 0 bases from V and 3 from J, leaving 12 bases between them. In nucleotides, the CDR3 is TGTGCCAGCAGCTTGGCCCCGACTGTGAAAGAGACCCAGTACTTC. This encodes CASSLAPTVKETQYF.

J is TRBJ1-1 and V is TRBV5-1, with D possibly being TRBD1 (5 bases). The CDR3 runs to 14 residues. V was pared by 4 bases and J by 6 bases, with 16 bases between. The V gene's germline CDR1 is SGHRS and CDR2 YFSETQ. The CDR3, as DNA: TGCGCCAGCAGCGCCACCGGGACCGGGGCTGAAGCTTTCTTT. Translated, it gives CASSATGTGAEAFF.

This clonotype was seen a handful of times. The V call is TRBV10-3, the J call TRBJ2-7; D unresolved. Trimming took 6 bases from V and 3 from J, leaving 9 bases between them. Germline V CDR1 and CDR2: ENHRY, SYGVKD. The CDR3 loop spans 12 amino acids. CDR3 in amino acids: CAIRGSGYEQYF. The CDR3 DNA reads TGTGCCATCAGGGGCTCGGGCTACGAGCAGTACTTC.

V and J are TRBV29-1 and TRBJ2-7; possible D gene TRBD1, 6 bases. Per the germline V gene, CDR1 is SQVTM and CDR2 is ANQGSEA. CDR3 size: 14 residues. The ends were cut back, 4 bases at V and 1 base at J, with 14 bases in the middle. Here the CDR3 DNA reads TGCAGCGTTGTGGCGAGGCAGGGGTCCTACGAGCAGTACTTC. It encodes CSVVARQGSYEQYF.

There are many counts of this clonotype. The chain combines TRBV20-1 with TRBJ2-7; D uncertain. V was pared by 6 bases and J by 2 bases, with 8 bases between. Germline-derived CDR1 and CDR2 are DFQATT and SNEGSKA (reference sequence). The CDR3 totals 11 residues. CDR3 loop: CSAERTYEQYF. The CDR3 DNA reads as TGCAGTGCGGAGAGAACCTACGAGCAGTACTTC.

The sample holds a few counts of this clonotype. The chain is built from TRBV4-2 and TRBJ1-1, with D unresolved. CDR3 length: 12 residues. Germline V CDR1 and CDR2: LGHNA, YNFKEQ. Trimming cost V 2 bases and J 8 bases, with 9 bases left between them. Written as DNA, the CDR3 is TGTGCCAGCAGCCAACCCAGGCAGGAAGCTTTCTTT. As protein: CASSQPRQEAFF.

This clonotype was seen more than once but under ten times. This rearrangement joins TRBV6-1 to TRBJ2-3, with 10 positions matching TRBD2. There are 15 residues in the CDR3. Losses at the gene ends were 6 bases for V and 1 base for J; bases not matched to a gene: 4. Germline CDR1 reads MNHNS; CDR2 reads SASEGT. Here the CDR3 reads CASRAGTSGTDTQYF. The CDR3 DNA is TGTGCCAGCAGAGCCGGGACTAGCGGCACAGATACGCAGTATTTT.

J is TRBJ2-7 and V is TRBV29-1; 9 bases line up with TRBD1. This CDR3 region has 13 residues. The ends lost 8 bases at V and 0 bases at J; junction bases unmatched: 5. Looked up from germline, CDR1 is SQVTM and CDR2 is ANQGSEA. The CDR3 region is CSSRTGDSYEQYF. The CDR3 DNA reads TGCAGCTCCAGGACAGGGGACTCCTACGAGCAGTACTTC.

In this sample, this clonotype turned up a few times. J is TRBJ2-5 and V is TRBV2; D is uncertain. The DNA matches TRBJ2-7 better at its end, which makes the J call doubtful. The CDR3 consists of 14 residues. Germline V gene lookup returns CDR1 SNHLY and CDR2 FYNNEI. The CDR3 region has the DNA TGTGCCAGCAGTGAGCCGCCGGGTGGCGACGAGCAGTACTTC. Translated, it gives CASSEPPGGDEQYF.

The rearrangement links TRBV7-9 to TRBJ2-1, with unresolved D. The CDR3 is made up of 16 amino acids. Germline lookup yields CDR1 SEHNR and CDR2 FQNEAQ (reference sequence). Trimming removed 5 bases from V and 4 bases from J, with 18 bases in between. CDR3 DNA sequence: TGTGCCAGCAGCGGAATTTCGGATCTGAATTACAATGAGCAGTTCTTC. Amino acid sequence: CASSGISDLNYNEQFF.

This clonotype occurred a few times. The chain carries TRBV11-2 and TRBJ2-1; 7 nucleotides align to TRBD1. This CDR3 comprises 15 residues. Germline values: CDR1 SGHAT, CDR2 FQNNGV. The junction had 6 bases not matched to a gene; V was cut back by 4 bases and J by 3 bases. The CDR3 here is CASSSGTAIYNEQFF. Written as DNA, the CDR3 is TGTGCCAGCAGCTCCGGGACAGCGATCTACAATGAGCAGTTCTTC. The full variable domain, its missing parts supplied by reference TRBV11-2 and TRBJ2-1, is EAGVAQSPRYKIIEKRQSVAFWCNPISGHATLYWYQQILGQGPKLLIQFQNNGVVDDSQLPKDRFSAERLKGVDSTLKIQPAKLEDSAVYLCASSSGTAIYNEQFFGPGTRLTVL.

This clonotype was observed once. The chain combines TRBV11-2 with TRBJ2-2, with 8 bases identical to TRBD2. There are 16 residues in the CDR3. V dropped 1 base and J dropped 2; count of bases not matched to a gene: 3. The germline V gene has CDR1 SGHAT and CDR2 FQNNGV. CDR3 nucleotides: TGTGCCAGCAGCTTAGTCCGGGGGGGCAACACCGGGGAGCTGTTTTTT. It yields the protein CASSLVRGGNTGELFF.

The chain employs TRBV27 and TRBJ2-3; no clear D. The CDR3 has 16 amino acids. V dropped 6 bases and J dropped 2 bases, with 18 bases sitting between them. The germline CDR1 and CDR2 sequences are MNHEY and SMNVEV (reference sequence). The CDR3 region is CASSPGRVPATDTQYF. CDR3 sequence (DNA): TGTGCCAGCAGCCCCGGACGCGTCCCTGCCACAGATACGCAGTATTTT.